Listed below are T cell receptor beta chains from one sample, sequenced in a study of blood T cell repertoires in COVID-19. Libraries were prepared by immunoSEQ multiplex PCR; TCRdb keeps only in-frame clonotypes and omits some of them. This sample has under 130,000 clones, with around 80% found just once. Sequencing was done on a sample of peripheral blood. The source of these receptors is a man aged 65-85 years with active or convalescent COVID-19. The CDR3 runs from the conserved cysteine through the conserved F or W. Fields, in order: clone size, V gene, D gene, J gene, CDR3 DNA, CDR3 protein. A D gene is named only where the DNA matches it firmly. Clone size is stated in some rows and not others, as once, few, many or a class when expanded.

-	TRBV7-2	-	TRBJ1-2	TGTGCCAGCAGCCCAAGTCCGGGGTATGGCTACACCTTC	CASSPSPGYGYTF
-	TRBV19	TRBD1	TRBJ1-2	TGTGCCAGTGGTCCTGCAGGGGGCAGCTATGGCTACACCTTC	CASGPAGGSYGYTF
few	TRBV7-2	-	TRBJ1-2	TGTGCCAGCAGCACGGACGGGAGGGGGAGATACACCTTC	CASSTDGRGRYTF
-	TRBV5-4	TRBD2	TRBJ2-7	TGTGCCAGCAGCCGGGAGGGGGTTCGAAACGAGCAGTACTTC	CASSREGVRNEQYF
-	TRBV11-2	TRBD2	TRBJ2-7	TGTGCCAGCAGCTTTACTAGCGGGAGCTCCTACGAGCAGTACTTC	CASSFTSGSSYEQYF
-	TRBV5-5	-	TRBJ1-4	TGTGCCAGCAGCTTGGACCGCCTCGGTGAAAAACTGTTTTTT	CASSLDRLGEKLFF
-	TRBV10-3	-	TRBJ2-1	TGTGCCATCAGTGGGTTAGCGGAGAGCTCCTACAATGAGCAGTTCTTC	CAISGLAESSYNEQFF
-	TRBV19	TRBD1	TRBJ1-2	TGTGCCACAAAACCCAGGACAGGGAACTATGGCTACACCTTC	CATKPRTGNYGYTF
-	TRBV2	TRBD1	TRBJ2-2	TGTGCCAGCCTACAGGGGGTCGGCGGGGAGCTGTTTTTT	CASLQGVGGELFF
-	TRBV30	-	TRBJ2-3	TGTGCCTGGAAGCAAGACTTCTACACAGATACGCAGTATTTT	CAWKQDFYTDTQYF
-	TRBV30	-	TRBJ1-6	TGTGCCCGCTCGACCGGACACGGAAATTCACCCCTCCACTTT	CARSTGHGNSPLHF
-	TRBV5-1	TRBD1	TRBJ2-5	TGCGCCAGCAGTTCAACCGGGACAGGGCTGGCGGAGACCCAGTACTTC	CASSSTGTGLAETQYF
-	TRBV30	TRBD1	TRBJ1-4	TGTGCCTGGAGCCCCGGGACAGGGAGTGAAAAACTGTTTTTT	CAWSPGTGSEKLFF
-	TRBV24-1	TRBD1	TRBJ2-5	TGTGCCACCAGTGATTTCCGGACAGGGGGCGAGGAGACCCAGTACTTC	CATSDFRTGGEETQYF
-	TRBV6-5	-	TRBJ1-6	TGTGCCAGCAGTTACCGACAGGCAAATAATTCACCCCTCCACTTT	CASSYRQANNSPLHF
-	TRBV19	-	TRBJ1-3	TGTGCCACCGGTAACCCGAGCTCTGGAAACACCATATATTTT	CATGNPSSGNTIYF
-	TRBV7-8	TRBD2	TRBJ2-5	TGTGCCAGCAGCTTAGGGACTAGCGGGAGCAGGACCCAAGAGACCCAGTACTTC	CASSLGTSGSRTQETQYF
-	TRBV5-6	-	TRBJ2-4	TGTGCCAGCAGCACACCGACAGAAGGAAACATTCAGTACTTC	CASSTPTEGNIQYF
once	TRBV6-5	TRBD1	TRBJ1-4	TGTGCCAGCAGTTACTCGACAGGGGATGAAAAACTGTTTTTT	CASSYSTGDEKLFF
-	TRBV14	-	TRBJ2-3	TGTGCCAGCAGCCGTGGACAGACCTTCACAGATACGCAGTATTTT	CASSRGQTFTDTQYF
-	TRBV5-1	TRBD2	TRBJ2-7	TGCGCCAGCAGCTTGGTTGCGGGAGACTACGAGCAATACTTC	CASSLVAGDYEQYF
-	TRBV7-9	-	TRBJ2-1	TGTGCCAGCAGCCCTGGGACTTCGGTGACGGGTTCCTACAATGAGCAGTTCTTC	CASSPGTSVTGSYNEQFF
once	TRBV7-6	-	TRBJ1-2	TGTGCCAGCAGCTTAGAGGGGGGGTATGGCTACACCTTC	CASSLEGGYGYTF
-	TRBV28	-	TRBJ2-7	TGTGCCAGCAGCTCTTACTCCTACGAGCAGTACTTC	CASSSYSYEQYF
-	TRBV5-1	-	TRBJ2-5	TGCGCCAGCAGCTTGGATGCGACAGGGGAGGGAGAGACCCAGTACTTC	CASSLDATGEGETQYF
few	TRBV7-8	-	TRBJ2-7	TGTGCCAGCAGCTTTCCCGGAAACTACTACGAGCAGTACTTC	CASSFPGNYYEQYF
-	TRBV4-1	TRBD2	TRBJ2-1	TGCGCCAGCAGCCCAATACCTAGCGGGAGGGAGTTCTTC	CASSPIPSGREFF
-	TRBV18	TRBD1	TRBJ2-2	TGTGCCAGCTCACCTACGACAGGGTCCGGGGAGCTGTTTTTT	CASSPTTGSGELFF
-	TRBV9	TRBD1	TRBJ2-5	TGTGCCAGCAGCCAGTCGGACAGGGGAAGGGCCCAGTACTTC	CASSQSDRGRAQYF
-	TRBV10-3	-	TRBJ1-3	TGTGCCATCAGTGAAGGAGTCTCTGGAAACACCATATATTTT	CAISEGVSGNTIYF
-	TRBV19	-	TRBJ1-2	TGTGCCAGTAGTCAGGAAAACTATGGCTACACCTTC	CASSQENYGYTF
few	TRBV14	-	TRBJ2-3	TGTGCCAGCAGCCAACTTAAGTTAGCTGGAGATACGCAGTATTTT	CASSQLKLAGDTQYF
-	TRBV30	-	TRBJ1-2	TGTGCCTGGAGTAGATCCGGGTCGGACTATGGCTACACCTTC	CAWSRSGSDYGYTF
-	TRBV28	TRBD1	TRBJ1-2	TGTGCCAGCAGCGGACAGGGGGCTCTGGGTGGCTACACCTTC	CASSGQGALGGYTF
-	TRBV4-2	TRBD1	TRBJ2-1	TGTGCCAGCAGCCAAGCGGCCGCTAGCAGGGGGGAGCAGTTCTTC	CASSQAAASRGEQFF
-	TRBV11-1	-	TRBJ2-2	TGTGCCAGCAGCCACCTGAGGAACACCGGGGAGCTGTTTTTT	CASSHLRNTGELFF
-	TRBV5-8	TRBD2	TRBJ2-5	TGTGCCAGCAGCGCCGGACTAGCGGGAGTACTAGAGACCCAGTACTTC	CASSAGLAGVLETQYF
-	TRBV30	-	TRBJ1-3	TGTGCCTGGAGTCTCGGAGGGCTCGGCTCTGGAAACACCATATATTTT	CAWSLGGLGSGNTIYF
few	TRBV2	TRBD1	TRBJ1-4	TGTGCCAGCAGTCCAAGGACAGGGTCTGGTGAAAAACTGTTTTTT	CASSPRTGSGEKLFF
-	TRBV7-2	-	TRBJ2-5	TGTGCCAGCAGCTTAGAGGCGGGGCAAGAGACCCAGTACTTC	CASSLEAGQETQYF
-	TRBV5-1	-	TRBJ2-1	TGCGCCAGCAGCTTGGTTGGCGGGACCTACAATGAGCAGTTCTTC	CASSLVGGTYNEQFF
-	TRBV19	TRBD2	TRBJ2-1	TGTGCCAGTAGCCCGACTAGCGGGAGATATAATGAGCAGTTCTTC	CASSPTSGRYNEQFF
-	TRBV7-2	-	TRBJ2-2	TGTGCCAGCAGCTCACAAGCGGTGAACACCGGGGAGCTGTTTTTT	CASSSQAVNTGELFF